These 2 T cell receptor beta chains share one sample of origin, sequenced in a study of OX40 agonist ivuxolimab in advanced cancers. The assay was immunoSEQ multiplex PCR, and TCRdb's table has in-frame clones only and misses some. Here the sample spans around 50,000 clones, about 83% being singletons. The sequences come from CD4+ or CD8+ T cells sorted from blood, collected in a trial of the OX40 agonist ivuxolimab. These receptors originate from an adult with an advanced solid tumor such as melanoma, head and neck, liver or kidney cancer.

The CDR3 nucleotides are TGTGCCAGCAGAATTCTGGGGTTTAGACAGTCACCCCTCCACTTT. Its protein is CASRILGFRQSPLHF. The chain carries TRBV2 and TRBJ1-6; D may be TRBD1 (5 bases). Germline assignment: CDR1 SNHLY and CDR2 FYNNEI. This CDR3 region has 15 residues. V lost 6 bases, J lost 10 bases, and 19 bases lay in between.

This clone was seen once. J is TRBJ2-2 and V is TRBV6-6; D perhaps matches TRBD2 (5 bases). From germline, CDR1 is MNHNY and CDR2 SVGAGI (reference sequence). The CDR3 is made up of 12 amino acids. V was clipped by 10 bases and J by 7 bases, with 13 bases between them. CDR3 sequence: CATVFEGGELFF. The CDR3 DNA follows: TGTGCCACCGTTTTTGAGGGCGGGGAGCTGTTTTTT.